This TCR beta chain came from a study of Graves' ophthalmopathy and Graves' hyperthyroidism. Study-level background: Stable hyperthyroidism was defined by absence of ophthalmopathy within 18 months of follow-up. Findings and limits, study-wide: Ophthalmopathy was separated from stable hyperthyroidism by a 13-signature model with 87.88% sensitivity and 75% to 83% specificity. The model reached approximately 70% sensitivity and roughly 76% specificity for predicting ophthalmopathy progression. In blood, most expanded thyroid clonotypes above 0.001 frequency were also detected.

Scientists amplified the TCR beta CDR3 regions from RNA transcripts. A first-round RT-PCR used HTBI primers, followed by a second-round multiplex PCR. MiXCR, run by TCRdb on the multiplex PCR reads, gives a single entry per CDR3 protein. Here the sample spans about 1.1 million distinct CDR3 sequences, 36% being singletons. Trimming took off 1 base at V and 2 bases at J, with 14 bases between the two ends. There are 17 residues in the CDR3. Germline values: CDR1 SGHDN, CDR2 FVKESK. In this sample, this clonotype turned up a few times. The target antigen is unknown. The chain is built from TRBV14 and TRBJ1-4, with D perhaps TRBD1 (6 bases). This receptor was taken from an adult man with Graves' hyperthyroidism. The sequenced sample was peripheral blood or thyroid tissue (not recorded which). CDR3 amino acids: CASSQAFSRGTNEKLFF. CDR3 bases: TGTGCCAGCAGCCAAGCGTTCTCCAGGGGCACTAATGAAAAACTGTTTTTT.